These 18 T cell receptor beta chains came from one sample sequenced in a study of blood T cell repertoires in COVID-19. Sequencing used immunoSEQ multiplex PCR; TCRdb keeps in-frame clones, though not all of them. The sample lists under 300,000 clones; approximately 82% were seen once. Sequencing was performed on peripheral blood. The receptors come from a man aged 25-40 years who had recovered from COVID-19.

V and J are TRBV5-6 and TRBJ2-7; D is possibly TRBD1 (5 bases). Per germline, CDR1 SGHDT and CDR2 YYEEEE. This CDR3 spans 13 amino acids. Trimming pared 4 bases from V and 2 bases from J, leaving 10 bases between. CDR3 DNA sequence: TGTGCCAGCAGCCCGCAGGGTACCTACGAGCAGTACGTC. Encoded protein: CASSPQGTYEQYV.

The gene calls are TRBV7-8 and TRBJ2-6; TRBD2 might be the D (6 bases). The CDR3 is 20 amino acids. V lost 2 bases and J 0 bases, leaving 20 bases between the germline ends. Germline CDR1 SGHVS, CDR2 FQNEAQ. The CDR3 spells CASSLLEGGFKISGANVLTF. The CDR3 nucleotides read TGTGCCAGCAGCTTACTGGAGGGCGGATTCAAAATCTCTGGGGCCAACGTCCTGACTTTC. Based on the CDR3 plus reference TRBV7-8 and TRBJ2-6, the full variable domain is GAGVSQSPRYKVAKRGQDVALRCDPISGHVSLFWYQQALGQGPEFLTYFQNEAQLDKSGLPSDRFFAERPEGSVSTLKIQRTQQEDSAVYLCASSLLEGGFKISGANVLTFGAGSRLTVL.

Sample share makes this clone medium-sized. The same CDR3 also results from other DNA sequences found in this sample. The chain carries TRBV2 and TRBJ1-6; no clear D. The CDR3 covers 14 residues. The germline V and J ends were trimmed by 4 bases and 5 bases, with 9 bases remaining between them. Germline lookup yields CDR1 SNHLY and CDR2 FYNNEI. CDR3 DNA: TGTGCCAGCAGTGTCGGAGCGAATAATTCACCCCTCCACTTT. Its protein is CASSVGANNSPLHF.

This clone has more than one count but fewer than ten. The chain joins TRBV5-6 to TRBJ1-2, with TRBD1 identical over 9 bases. The CDR3 has 18 amino acids. Trimming took 4 bases from V and 6 from J; bases not matched to a gene: 19. Germline V CDR1 and CDR2: SGHDT, YYEEEE. The CDR3 spells CASSARVGTGLQVNGYTF. The CDR3 nucleotides read TGTGCCAGCAGCGCCAGGGTCGGGACAGGGCTTCAGGTCAATGGCTACACCTTC.

The chain links TRBV19 to TRBJ1-6; D possibly corresponds to TRBD1 (6 bases). The V gene's germline CDR1 is LNHDA and CDR2 SQIVND (reference sequence). Deletions cut 3 bases from V and 12 bases from J, with 15 bases between. The CDR3 consists of 14 residues. CDR3 sequence: CASSMGVGGLPLHF. CDR3 nucleotide sequence: TGTGCCAGTAGTATGGGGGTAGGGGGTTTACCCCTCCACTTT.

The CDR3 bases are TGTGCCAGCTCACCACTGACAGGGTCCGCAGATACGCAGTATTTT. Protein: CASSPLTGSADTQYF. The J gene is TRBJ2-3, the V gene TRBV18; 7 positions agree with TRBD1. The CDR3 runs to 15 residues. Germline lookup yields CDR1 KGHSH and CDR2 LQKENI. J was trimmed by 4 bases and V by 1 base; bases with no gene match: 5.

The chain links TRBV2 to TRBJ2-1; tentatively, D is TRBD1 (6 bases). Per the germline V gene, CDR1 is SNHLY and CDR2 is FYNNEI. Trimming stripped 7 bases from V and 15 bases from J, with 16 bases between. This CDR3 has 11 residues. The CDR3, as DNA: TGTGCCAGCACCACAGGGAGTATAGGGTTCTTC. It codes for CASTTGSIGFF.

This clone was seen more than once but under ten times. The chain is built from TRBV2 and TRBJ1-6; 7 bases match TRBD1. The germline CDR1 and CDR2 sequences are SNHLY and FYNNEI. V shed 4 bases and J 9 bases; nucleotides not matched to a gene: 6. The CDR3 sequence is 14 residues long. The DNA for the CDR3 is TGTGCCAGCAGTGTAAAGGGGGCTGGTTCACCCCTCCACTTT. Its protein product is CASSVKGAGSPLHF. The complete variable domain, with remaining parts taken from reference TRBV2 and TRBJ1-6, reads EPEVTQTPSHQVTQMGQEVILRCVPISNHLYFYWYRQILGQKVEFLVSFYNNEISEKSEIFDDQFSVERPDGSNFTLKIRSTKLEDSAMYFCASSVKGAGSPLHFGNGTRLTVT.

The genes are TRBV2 and TRBJ1-2, with a possible D match to TRBD1 (5 bases). CDR3 size: 12 residues. Germline CDR1 is SNHLY and CDR2 is FYNNEI. V was trimmed by 11 bases and J by 7 bases, leaving 17 bases between them. For the CDR3, the DNA is TGTGCCCGGGGGACGGGCGATGTTGGCTACACCTTC. It codes for CARGTGDVGYTF.

This clone was seen a handful of times. The V and J genes are TRBV28 and TRBJ1-3; 7 bases line up with TRBD1. This CDR3 is 14 amino acids long. Per the germline V gene, CDR1 is MDHEN and CDR2 is SYDVKM. Trimming removed 5 bases from V and 4 bases from J; junction bases left unmatched: 5. As DNA, the CDR3 is TGTGCCAGCAGTGGACAGGAGCCGGGAAACACCATATATTTT. Translated, it gives CASSGQEPGNTIYF.

The rearrangement joins TRBV11-2 to TRBJ2-7; 8 bases line up with TRBD1. Germline values: CDR1 SGHAT, CDR2 FQNNGV. V was pared by 4 bases and J by 6 bases, with 2 bases of the junction left unmatched. There are 12 residues in the CDR3. CDR3 DNA: TGTGCCAGCAGCTGGACAGGGACCGAGCAGTACGTC. This translates into CASSWTGTEQYV.

This chain joins TRBV5-1 and TRBJ2-5, with D maybe TRBD1 (7 bases). Trimming took 6 bases from V and 1 from J, leaving 16 bases between them. CDR1 is SGHRS, CDR2 YFSETQ, per germline. The CDR3 spans 15 residues. The CDR3 DNA follows: TGCGCCAGCAACGTTCAGGGGGGCCTCCAAGAGACCCAGTACTTC. Encoded protein: CASNVQGGLQETQYF.

The genes are TRBV4-1 and TRBJ1-6; 10 bases fit TRBD1. Germline CDR1 reads MGHRA; CDR2 reads YSYEKL. The V segment lost 1 base and the J segment 12 bases; nucleotides outside the gene matches: 3. This CDR3 is built from 14 residues. The chain's CDR3 is CASSQGTGGVPLHF. The CDR3 nucleotides read TGCGCCAGCAGCCAAGGGACAGGGGGGGTACCCCTCCACTTT.

The chain links TRBV27 to TRBJ1-4, with TRBD1 matching over 9 bases. CDR1 and CDR2 (germline): MNHEY, SMNVEV (reference sequence). The J segment lost 13 bases and the V segment lost 0 bases, leaving 3 bases of the junction unmatched. The CDR3 consists of 13 residues. The CDR3 nucleotides are TGTGCCAGCAGTTTATCGGGACAGGGAAGACTGTTTTTT. Its translation: CASSLSGQGRLFF.

CDR3 in amino acids: CASSGLGGLIDTGELFF. The CDR3 nucleotides read TGTGCCAGCTCTGGACTAGGGGGACTGATTGACACCGGGGAGCTGTTTTTT. This rearrangement joins TRBV28 to TRBJ2-2; maybe TRBD2 (7 bases). This CDR3 comprises 17 residues. The V end lost 8 bases, the J end lost 3 bases, and 22 bases lay between the germline ends. The germline CDR1 and CDR2 sequences are MDHEN and SYDVKM.

CDR3 amino acids: CASSLALRDRAYGYTF. CDR3 bases: TGTGCCAGCAGCTTAGCGCTCCGGGACAGGGCCTATGGCTACACCTTC. The chain recombines TRBV7-8 with TRBJ1-2; TRBD1 matches at 9 bases. Germline assignment: CDR1 SGHVS and CDR2 FQNEAQ. The ends lost 0 bases at V and 4 bases at J; junction bases unmatched: 6. The CDR3 is 16 amino acids.

The rearrangement joins TRBV28 to TRBJ2-2; D unresolved. V lost 5 bases, J lost 0 bases, and 7 bases lay in between. This CDR3 comprises 14 residues. CDR1 and CDR2 (germline): MDHEN, SYDVKM. The CDR3 nucleotides are TGTGCCAGCAGTCAGTTCCCGAACACCGGGGAGCTGTTTTTT. Protein: CASSQFPNTGELFF. The full variable domain, in which reference TRBV28 and TRBJ2-2 provide the parts outside the CDR3, is DVKVTQSSRYLVKRTGEKVFLECVQDMDHENMFWYRQDPGLGLRLIYFSYDVKMKEKGDIPEGYSVSREKKERFSLILESASTNQTSMYLCASSQFPNTGELFFGEGSRLTVL.

This CDR3 is CASSQGSYEQYF. In DNA, the CDR3 is TGTGCCAGCAGCCAAGGCAGCTACGAGCAGTACTTC. This chain connects TRBV3-1 (or the pseudogene TRBV3-2) to TRBJ2-7; D is unclear. The CDR3 contains 12 residues. V shed 1 base and J shed 3 bases, with 4 bases lying between them. Germline V gives CDR1 LGHDT, CDR2 YNNKEL (reference sequence).